The entry below describes one T cell receptor beta chain. The V and J ends lost 9 bases and 6 bases, in that order; junction bases with no gene match: 6. The CDR3 spans 13 residues. Germline V lookup: CDR1 LNHDA, CDR2 SQIVND (reference sequence). These data come from a study of blood T cell repertoires in COVID-19. Generated by immunoSEQ multiplex PCR, the TCRdb table keeps only in-frame clones and is missing some. This sample has about 69,000 clones; around 91% occur once, and the top ten carry about 4.9%. The TCR sequence derives from a man aged 50 to 59 with acute or convalescent COVID-19. This chain links TRBV19 with TRBJ2-1; 9 positions agree with TRBD2. Sample: peripheral blood. The CDR3: CASRLAESNEQFF. The CDR3, as DNA: TGTGCCAGCCGACTAGCGGAAAGCAATGAGCAGTTCTTC. Based on the CDR3 plus reference TRBV19 and TRBJ2-1, the full variable domain is DGGITQSPKYLFRKEGQNVTLSCEQNLNHDAMYWYRQDPGQGLRLIYYSQIVNDFQKGDIAEGYSVSREKKESFPLTVTSAQKNPTAFYLCASRLAESNEQFFGPGTRLTVL.